The 28 T cell receptor beta chains reported below all come from one sample, sequenced in a study of blood T cells in healthy people across ages. A J-beta primer mix and a sample-barcoded 5' primer were used in a second PCR of roughly 7 to 12 cycles. TCRdb used MiXCR to reprocess the 5' RACE reads, holding one entry per CDR3 protein. The sample records 1 million to 1.2 million distinct CDR3 sequences, roughly two fifths being singletons. Sequences were obtained from blood. The receptor set was obtained from a man aged 18 to 29 in good health.

This clonotype has only a few counts. This chain joins TRBV6-5 and TRBJ2-3; TRBD1 is a possible D gene (5 bases). Trimming removed 8 bases at V and 2 bases at J, with 14 bases between. The CDR3 is made up of 14 amino acids. Germline V CDR1 and CDR2: MNHEY, SVGAGI. CDR3 bases: TGTGCCAGCGGGCAGGGTAGGGTCACAGATACGCAGTATTTT. This codes for CASGQGRVTDTQYF.

This chain joins TRBV20-1 and TRBJ1-1; no definite D call. Germline lookup yields CDR1 DFQATT and CDR2 SNEGSKA (reference sequence). Trimming took off 6 bases at V and 3 bases at J, with 17 bases between the two ends. The CDR3 covers 14 residues. Written as DNA, the CDR3 is TGCAGTGCCAAGGACCGGGGAACGGACACTGAAGCTTTCTTT. Protein sequence: CSAKDRGTDTEAFF.

Turning to this clonotype: Its ends do not fully match the called genes, so a read error is possible. The V call is TRBV12-3 or TRBV12-4, the J call TRBJ1-1; TRBD1 matches at 12 bases. The length of the CDR3 is 14 residues. The CDR3 DNA reads as TGTGCCAGCAGATTAGGGGGACAGGGGGCGGACGTTTTCTTT. Translating it yields CASRLGGQGADVFF.

This clonotype occurred many times. The rearrangement links TRBV20-1 to TRBJ2-6; D is unresolved. The CDR3 length is 18 residues. Germline V gene sequence: CDR1 DFQATT, CDR2 SNEGSKA (reference sequence). Deletions cut 0 bases from V and 0 bases from J, with 15 bases between. The CDR3 bases are TGCAGTGCTAGAGATCGGGCAGACTCTATCTCTGGGGCCAACGTCCTGACTTTC. Its protein product is CSARDRADSISGANVLTF.

The sample holds a few counts of this clonotype. The chain employs TRBV12-3 or TRBV12-4 and TRBJ2-7, with a tentative D call TRBD1 (6 bases). This CDR3 region has 13 residues. V lost 5 bases, J lost 5 bases, and 13 bases lay in between. CDR3 nucleotide sequence: TGTGCCAGCAGTCAACAACAGGGAAACGAGCAGTACTTC. This sequence encodes CASSQQQGNEQYF.

The gene calls are TRBV9 and TRBJ2-4, with a possible D match to TRBD1 (5 bases). Germline assignment: CDR1 SGDLS and CDR2 YYNGEE. Trimming took 4 bases from V and 5 from J, leaving 16 bases between them. The CDR3 extends over 15 amino acids. The CDR3 loop is CASSPGGRAENIQYF. The CDR3 coding sequence is TGTGCCAGCAGCCCAGGTGGCAGGGCAGAAAACATTCAGTACTTC. The full variable domain, with the rest looked up from reference TRBV9 and TRBJ2-4, is DSGVTQTPKHLITATGQRVTLRCSPRSGDLSVYWYQQSLDQGLQFLIQYYNGEERAKGNILERFSAQQFPDLHSELNLSSLELGDSALYFCASSPGGRAENIQYFGAGTRLSVL.

This sequence joins TRBV12-3 or TRBV12-4 and TRBJ1-2; 11 positions match TRBD1. This CDR3 region has 16 residues. V gave up 5 bases and J gave up 3 bases; unmatched junction bases: 8. The DNA of the CDR3 is TGTGCCAGCAGTCGACGGACAGGGGGCGCGGACTATGGCTACACCTTC. This translates into CASSRRTGGADYGYTF.

The gene calls are TRBV9 and TRBJ1-4; D remains ambiguous. CDR1 is SGDLS and CDR2 is YYNGEE in the germline V gene. Trimming cost V 3 bases and J 13 bases, with 10 bases left between them. This CDR3 has 11 amino acids. The CDR3 loop is CASSAGQGLFF. In DNA, the CDR3 is TGTGCCAGCAGCGCCGGCCAAGGACTGTTTTTT. The full variable domain, in which reference TRBV9 and TRBJ1-4 provide the parts outside the CDR3, is DSGVTQTPKHLITATGQRVTLRCSPRSGDLSVYWYQQSLDQGLQFLIQYYNGEERAKGNILERFSAQQFPDLHSELNLSSLELGDSALYFCASSAGQGLFFGSGTQLSVL.

The rearrangement links TRBV12-3 or TRBV12-4 to TRBJ1-3; no reliable D call. This CDR3 has 14 amino acids. Trimming pared 5 bases from V and 5 bases from J, leaving 13 bases between. The CDR3 DNA sequence: TGTGCCAGCAGTATCGCTGGCGGGAGAAACACCATATATTTT. It specifies CASSIAGGRNTIYF.

The J gene is TRBJ2-3, the V gene TRBV4-2, with 7 positions matching TRBD2. Trimming took 0 bases from V and 1 from J; bases not matched to a gene: 1. CDR3 length: 15 residues. The germline CDR1 and CDR2 sequences are LGHNA and YNFKEQ. CDR3 in DNA: TGTGCCAGCAGCCAAGAAACTAGCGGCACAGATACGCAGTATTTT. This gives the protein CASSQETSGTDTQYF.

J is TRBJ2-2 and V is TRBV4-3; 7 bases match TRBD2. Trimming took 2 bases from V and 3 from J; bases not matched to a gene: 6. Germline V lookup: CDR1 LGHNA, CDR2 YSLEER. This CDR3 is built from 16 residues. This CDR3 reads CASSQTVLADTGELFF. In DNA, the CDR3 is TGCGCCAGCAGCCAAACGGTCCTAGCGGACACCGGGGAGCTGTTTTTT.

In this sample, this clonotype turned up many times. The V gene is TRBV27, the J gene TRBJ2-3; maybe TRBD2 (5 bases). The CDR3 is 17 residues long. Germline V gives CDR1 MNHEY, CDR2 SMNVEV (reference sequence). Trimming stripped 2 bases from V and 1 base from J, with 16 bases between. The CDR3 DNA follows: TGTGCCAGCAGTTTAAGGTTTGGCGGAGGTCGCACAGATACGCAGTATTTT. Amino acid sequence: CASSLRFGGGRTDTQYF.

The chain employs TRBV7-2 and TRBJ1-1, with unresolved D. Looked up from germline, CDR1 is SGHTA and CDR2 is FQGNSA. CDR3 length equals 12 residues. Between the trimmed V and J ends, which lost 5 bases and 3 bases, there was a span of 7 bases. The CDR3 DNA reads TGTGCCAGCAGCACCGCGTACACTGAAGCTTTCTTT. It yields the protein CASSTAYTEAFF.

The V and J genes are TRBV6-1 and TRBJ1-6; no definite D call. This CDR3 comprises 17 residues. Germline V gene sequence: CDR1 MNHNS, CDR2 SASEGT. V was shortened by 2 bases and J by 5 bases, with 16 bases between the two germline ends. The CDR3 loop is CASSEPADRMDNSPLHF. CDR3 coding DNA: TGTGCCAGCAGTGAACCCGCGGACCGCATGGATAATTCACCCCTCCACTTT.

The V and J genes are TRBV6-2 or TRBV6-3 and TRBJ2-1, with no clear D. The V end lost 0 bases, the J end lost 2 bases, and 5 bases lay between the germline ends. Germline V gene sequence: CDR1 MNHEY, CDR2 SVGEGT. The CDR3 covers 14 residues. DNA of the CDR3: TGTGCCAGCAGTTACTCCAAGGCCTACAATGAGCAGTTCTTC. Its protein is CASSYSKAYNEQFF.

This clonotype has just a few counts. The rearrangement links TRBV7-2 to TRBJ2-5; perhaps D is TRBD1 or TRBD2 (5 bases each). Germline loops: CDR1 SGHTA, CDR2 FQGNSA. Trimming took 0 bases from V and 8 from J, leaving 13 bases between them. CDR3 length: 14 residues. In DNA, the CDR3 is TGTGCCAGCAGCTTAGCTTTGGGACGTGAAACCCAGTACTTC. This gives the protein CASSLALGRETQYF.

This clonotype was counted only a few times. V gene TRBV2 combines with J gene TRBJ2-1; the D gene could be TRBD1 or TRBD2 (5 bases each). Germline V lookup: CDR1 SNHLY, CDR2 FYNNEI. Deletions cut 8 bases from V and 10 bases from J, with 15 bases between. This CDR3 is built from 12 residues. The CDR3 protein is CASAGTKREQFF. Written as DNA, the CDR3 is TGTGCCAGCGCTGGGACCAAACGGGAGCAGTTCTTC.

This clonotype showed up just a few times. The CDR3, as DNA: TGCAGTGCTCTTGACTTCGGCACAGATACGCAGTATTTT. Protein: CSALDFGTDTQYF. V and J are TRBV20-1 and TRBJ2-3; D not certain. The CDR3 covers 13 residues. Trimming left V 5 bases short and J 1 base short, with 10 bases between. Germline CDR1 and CDR2: DFQATT and SNEGSKA (reference sequence).

This chain connects TRBV10-3 to TRBJ2-1, with 10 bases that match TRBD2. Germline V gene lookup returns CDR1 ENHRY and CDR2 SYGVKD. Trimming cost V 4 bases and J 6 bases; bases outside gene matches: 6. The CDR3 is 15 amino acids. The CDR3 region has the DNA TGTGCCATCAGTGGAAGCGGGGGGGCCCCCAATGAGCAGTTCTTC. This codes for CAISGSGGAPNEQFF.

This clonotype has at least ten counts. This chain links TRBV29-1 with TRBJ2-1; 8 bases fit TRBD1. V was pared by 5 bases and J by 2 bases, with 5 bases of the junction left unmatched. Per germline, CDR1 SQVTM and CDR2 ANQGSEA. This CDR3 is built from 14 residues. CDR3 sequence: CSVWRTGTYNEQFF. CDR3 in DNA: TGCAGCGTTTGGAGGACAGGGACCTACAATGAGCAGTTCTTC.

The chain recombines TRBV2 with TRBJ2-1; 7 bases are shared with TRBD1. CDR1 SNHLY and CDR2 FYNNEI come from the germline V gene. V trimming: 5 bases; J trimming: 3 bases; junction bases outside the gene matches: 7. The CDR3 totals 15 residues. This CDR3 is CASSRQGVIYNEQFF. For the CDR3, the DNA is TGTGCCAGCAGTAGGCAGGGGGTTATCTACAATGAGCAGTTCTTC. Together with reference TRBV2 and TRBJ2-1, the CDR3 gives the full variable domain: EPEVTQTPSHQVTQMGQEVILRCVPISNHLYFYWYRQILGQKVEFLVSFYNNEISEKSEIFDDQFSVERPDGSNFTLKIRSTKLEDSAMYFCASSRQGVIYNEQFFGPGTRLTVL.

This clonotype was found a few times. The rearrangement uses TRBV4-3 and TRBJ1-2; no clear D gene. The CDR3 covers 17 residues. Germline assignment: CDR1 LGHNA and CDR2 YSLEER. Trimming removed 1 base at V and 6 bases at J, with 21 bases between. For the CDR3, the DNA is TGCGCCAGCAGCCAAGTGATCGTTAGGTTGGAGGGTGATGGCTACACCTTC. It specifies CASSQVIVRLEGDGYTF.

This chain links TRBV5-5 with TRBJ2-7; tentatively, D is TRBD1 (6 bases). CDR1 is SGHKS, CDR2 YYEKEE, per germline (reference sequence). Between the trimmed V and J ends, which lost 0 bases and 4 bases, there was a span of 14 bases. The CDR3 has 15 residues. CDR3 sequence reads: CASSLVAGVLYEQYF. CDR3 nucleotide sequence: TGTGCCAGCAGCTTGGTGGCAGGGGTTTTGTACGAGCAGTACTTC. The full variable domain, with the rest looked up from reference TRBV5-5 and TRBJ2-7, is DAGVTQSPTHLIKTRGQQVTLRCSPISGHKSVSWYQQVLGQGPQFIFQYYEKEERGRGNFPDRFSARQFPNYSSELNVNALLLGDSALYLCASSLVAGVLYEQYFGPGTRLTVT.

This clonotype was picked up a small number of times. The V call is TRBV4-3, the J call TRBJ2-3; TRBD2 is a possible D gene (7 bases). The CDR3 totals 17 residues. The V and J ends lost 1 base and 3 bases respectively, with 17 bases between them. Germline V CDR1 and CDR2: LGHNA, YSLEER. CDR3: CASSQVLGGGRTDTQYF. The CDR3 DNA reads as TGCGCCAGCAGCCAAGTACTAGGGGGGGGGCGTACAGATACGCAGTATTTT.

V usage is TRBV28 and J usage is TRBJ2-7; D gene unclear. The CDR3 is made up of 14 amino acids. Germline CDR1 MDHEN, CDR2 SYDVKM. Trimming left V 3 bases short and J 3 bases short, with 12 bases between. The CDR3 DNA follows: TGTGCCAGCAGTTTCCGGACCGCTATCTACGAGCAGTACTTC. This sequence encodes CASSFRTAIYEQYF.

This clonotype was detected once. This chain connects TRBV20-1 to TRBJ1-5, with 10 bases lining up with TRBD1. The CDR3 spans 16 residues. Trimming took 3 bases from V and 1 from J; bases not matched to a gene: 6. Germline-derived CDR1 and CDR2 are DFQATT and SNEGSKA (reference sequence). Here the CDR3 DNA reads TGCAGTGCTAGGGACCGACAGGGGGCGAGCAATCAGCCCCAGCATTTT. The encoded protein is CSARDRQGASNQPQHF.

The rearrangement links TRBV6-5 to TRBJ1-1, with D possibly TRBD1 on 6 matching bases. The germline CDR1 and CDR2 sequences are MNHEY and SVGAGI. The CDR3 runs 14 residues. Between the trimmed V and J ends, which lost 7 bases and 4 bases, there was a span of 16 bases. The CDR3 region is CASTGQPWGTEAFF. CDR3 bases: TGTGCCAGCACCGGACAGCCCTGGGGCACTGAAGCTTTCTTT.

The rearrangement links TRBV6-5 to TRBJ2-7, with TRBD1 identical over 7 bases. The CDR3 is 15 amino acids. V lost 5 bases and J lost 2; bases outside the gene matches: 9. Per the germline V gene, CDR1 is MNHEY and CDR2 is SVGAGI. The CDR3 region is CASSMDRLLTYEQYF. DNA for the CDR3: TGTGCCAGCAGTATGGACAGGCTTCTCACCTACGAGCAGTACTTC.